This is a list of T cell receptor beta chains from one sample in a study of long-term antiretroviral therapy in people with HIV. The repertoire was sequenced with immunoSEQ multiplex PCR; TCRdb's copy has only in-frame clones and lacks some. Of around 20,000 clones detected, roughly 80% appear once; the ten largest clones hold 5% to 7%. The specimen was unsorted PBMCs, collected 0.2 years after starting antiretroviral therapy. All receptors come from a woman aged 25 to 39 with HIV. CDR3s leave out the opening cysteine and the closing phenylalanine or tryptophan. The D gene is left open where the match is weak.

cdr3_aa	v_call	j_call	d_call
ATSRLGTGRGPEAF	TRBV15	TRBJ1-1	TRBD1
ASSPQEGLNVLT	TRBV18	TRBJ2-6	.
ASTGSRYGYT	TRBV2	TRBJ1-2	.
ASSPTGSRNSPLH	TRBV18	TRBJ1-6	.
ASSYNTGELF	TRBV5-4	TRBJ2-2	.
ASSSRGGGTDTQY	TRBV5-1	TRBJ2-3	.
SALTGSYGYT	TRBV29-1	TRBJ1-2	TRBD1
ASRKGTGGPDTQY	TRBV27	TRBJ2-3	TRBD1
ASSSDGDEQY	TRBV5-4	TRBJ2-7	.
SPLLGGRPGETQY	TRBV29-1	TRBJ2-5	TRBD2
ASSPTQGFNSPLH	TRBV27	TRBJ1-6	.
ASSQDISEETQY	TRBV4-1	TRBJ2-5	.
ASSLSLGAQYGYT	TRBV27	TRBJ1-2	.
ASSYSSGALNTEAF	TRBV6-5	TRBJ1-1	.
ASGDRGVGTEAF	TRBV11-2	TRBJ1-1	TRBD1